Listed below are T cell receptor beta chains from one sample, sequenced in a study of blood T cells in healthy people across ages. One entry per CDR3 protein, called by TCRdb with MiXCR from the 5' RACE reads. The sample holds about 320,000 distinct CDR3 sequences; 25% to 30% are singletons and the top ten take over 25%. Sequences were obtained from blood. These receptors all stem from a woman in her 70s in good health. CDR3s include the opening cysteine and the closing phenylalanine or tryptophan. A D gene is named only where the DNA matches it firmly. The size field is filled for only some rows; it gives once, few, many or a size class.

V gene	clone size	J gene	D gene	CDR3 protein	CDR3 DNA
TRBV29-1	NA	TRBJ2-7	NA	CSVVTVREQYF	TGCAGCGTTGTTACTGTGCGCGAGCAGTACTTC
TRBV5-1	few	TRBJ2-5	NA	CASSFRARQETQYF	TGCGCCAGCAGCTTCCGGGCCAGGCAAGAGACCCAGTACTTC
TRBV6-2/TRBV6-3	NA	TRBJ1-4	NA	CASSYTGRGEKLFF	TGTGCCAGCAGTTATACCGGGAGAGGCGAAAAACTGTTTTTT
TRBV18	NA	TRBJ2-4	NA	CASSPDYQTNIQYF	TGTGCCAGCTCACCGGACTATCAGACGAACATTCAGTACTTC
TRBV5-1	few	TRBJ1-1	NA	CASSLAGPARGLNTEAFF	TGCGCCAGCAGCTTGGCAGGTCCGGCCAGGGGATTGAACACTGAAGCTTTCTTT
TRBV29-1	NA	TRBJ2-1	TRBD1	CSVTGDQYNEQFF	TGCAGCGTGACAGGGGACCAATACAATGAGCAGTTCTTC
TRBV20-1	NA	TRBJ2-1	TRBD1	CSGGQDIYNEQFF	TGCAGTGGAGGACAGGACATATACAATGAGCAGTTCTTC
TRBV20-1	once	TRBJ2-3	TRBD2	CSTGTSGDTQYF	TGCAGTACTGGGACTAGTGGAGATACGCAGTATTTT
TRBV28	few	TRBJ1-4	NA	CASSIQGRLNYNEKLFF	TGTGCCAGCAGTATCCAGGGTAGGCTCAACTATAATGAAAAACTGTTTTTT
TRBV13	NA	TRBJ1-3	NA	CVSRTLFSPEENTIYF	TGTGTCAGCAGGACCCTTTTTTCCCCAGAAGAAAACACCATATATTTT
TRBV28	few	TRBJ2-5	NA	CASGSLGETQYF	TGTGCCAGCGGGTCTCTGGGTGAGACCCAGTACTTC
TRBV6-6	NA	TRBJ2-7	NA	CASSFGWDAKSYEQYF	TGTGCCAGCAGTTTTGGATGGGACGCCAAATCCTACGAGCAGTACTTC
TRBV27	NA	TRBJ1-2	TRBD1	CASRLRGHYGYTF	TGTGCCAGCAGGTTAAGGGGGCACTATGGCTACACCTTC
TRBV13	few	TRBJ1-2	NA	CASSLKKSGYTF	TGTGCCAGCAGTCTTAAAAAGAGCGGCTACACCTTC
TRBV5-1	NA	TRBJ2-7	NA	CASSSRQELSYEQYF	TGCGCCAGCAGCTCCAGACAGGAACTCTCCTACGAGCAGTACTTC
TRBV7-2	NA	TRBJ1-5	NA	CASSLGVRGGVPQHF	TGTGCCAGCAGCTTAGGGGTCCGGGGGGGCGTGCCCCAGCATTTT
TRBV7-2	NA	TRBJ1-2	NA	CASSLEGLYGYTF	TGTGCCAGCAGCTTAGAGGGACTCTATGGCTACACCTTC
TRBV20-1	NA	TRBJ2-3	NA	CSAEGLGTDTQYF	TGCAGTGCCGAGGGACTGGGCACGGATACGCAGTATTTT
TRBV28	NA	TRBJ2-2	TRBD1	CASSTGQVITGELFF	TGTGCCAGCAGTACTGGACAGGTGATCACCGGGGAGCTGTTTTTT
TRBV20-1	many	TRBJ1-4	NA	CSAIGDPRPEKLFF	TGCAGTGCTATAGGGGACCCCCGGCCGGAAAAACTGTTTTTT
TRBV5-1	few	TRBJ2-7	NA	CASSPGSSLSYEQHF	TGCGCCAGCAGCCCAGGGTCATCCCTCTCCTACGAGCAGCACTTC
TRBV20-1	few	TRBJ1-2	NA	CSAIGGISYGYTF	TGCAGTGCTATAGGAGGGATTAGCTATGGCTACACCTTC
TRBV14	NA	TRBJ2-3	NA	CASSQSGRGPGSTQYF	TGTGCCAGCAGCCAAAGCGGAAGGGGTCCGGGTAGTACGCAGTATTTT
TRBV20-1	few	TRBJ2-7	TRBD2	CSARDLTSGLTYEQYF	TGCAGTGCTAGAGATCTCACTAGCGGGTTAACCTACGAGCAGTACTTC
TRBV9	NA	TRBJ2-1	NA	CAGSPGRSSYNEQFF	TGTGCCGGCAGCCCCGGACGGAGCTCCTACAATGAGCAGTTCTTC
TRBV2	few	TRBJ2-1	NA	CASSSLSGNEQFF	TGTGCCAGCAGTTCCCTCTCGGGAAATGAGCAGTTCTTC
TRBV12-3/TRBV12-4	few	TRBJ2-1	TRBD2	CASSLGREGNEQFF	TGTGCCAGCAGTTTGGGGCGGGAGGGCAATGAGCAGTTCTTC
TRBV28	NA	TRBJ2-4	NA	CASSFSQGAIAKNIQYF	TGTGCCAGCAGTTTTTCGCAGGGTGCCATAGCCAAAAACATTCAGTACTTC
TRBV12-3/TRBV12-4	few	TRBJ2-7	TRBD1	CASSSNRGYYEQYF	TGTGCCAGCAGTTCAAACAGGGGTTACTACGAGCAGTACTTC
TRBV7-2	NA	TRBJ2-3	NA	CASSLRRGDTQYF	TGTGCCAGCAGCTTGAGACGCGGAGATACGCAGTATTTT
TRBV5-5	few	TRBJ1-1	NA	CASSPRRGMNTEAFF	TGTGCCAGCAGCCCCAGGCGGGGGATGAACACTGAAGCTTTCTTT
TRBV5-1	few	TRBJ2-3	NA	CASTPPTSSTQYF	TGCGCCAGCACCCCTCCCACTAGTAGTACGCAGTATTTT
TRBV28	NA	TRBJ1-2	TRBD1	CATEQGSYGYTF	TGTGCCACAGAACAGGGGAGCTATGGCTACACCTTC
TRBV7-2	NA	TRBJ2-3	TRBD2	CASSHGRTRADTQYF	TGTGCCAGCAGCCACGGGAGGACCCGCGCAGATACGCAGTATTTT
TRBV7-2	NA	TRBJ2-5	NA	CASSLRRTIGLETQYF	TGTGCCAGCAGCTTAAGACGGACAATAGGGCTGGAGACCCAGTACTTC
TRBV20-1	NA	TRBJ2-5	NA	CSARDPRVAASRETQYF	TGCAGTGCTAGAGACCCCCGAGTAGCGGCCTCCCGGGAGACCCAGTACTTC
TRBV4-1	NA	TRBJ2-4	TRBD2	CASSQLGLAENIQYF	TGCGCCAGCAGCCAACTGGGACTAGCAGAAAACATTCAGTACTTC
TRBV20-1	NA	TRBJ2-7	TRBD1	CSAVDRAGDEQYF	TGCAGTGCCGTAGACAGGGCGGGCGACGAGCAGTACTTC
TRBV29-1	few	TRBJ1-5	TRBD1	CSARTGPSQPQHF	TGCAGCGCTAGGACAGGGCCTAGTCAGCCCCAGCATTTT
TRBV5-1	many	TRBJ2-1	TRBD2	CASSSLAGSYNEQFF	TGCGCCAGCAGCTCCTTAGCGGGATCTTACAATGAGCAGTTCTTC
TRBV20-1	NA	TRBJ2-1	TRBD2	CSAQTSGKSNEQFF	TGCAGTGCTCAGACTAGCGGGAAGAGCAATGAGCAGTTCTTC
TRBV5-6	many	TRBJ2-1	NA	CASSDGYNEQFF	TGTGCCAGCAGTGACGGTTACAATGAGCAGTTCTTC
TRBV28	NA	TRBJ2-7	TRBD2	CASSSEGGSSYEQYF	TGTGCCAGCAGTTCGGAGGGAGGGAGCTCCTACGAGCAGTACTTC
TRBV6-1	few	TRBJ1-2	NA	CACRLTENGYTF	TGTGCCTGTAGATTAACGGAGAATGGCTACACCTTC
TRBV12-3/TRBV12-4	once	TRBJ1-2	TRBD1	CASGDRAVYGYTF	TGTGCCAGCGGGGACAGGGCTGTCTATGGCTACACCTTC
TRBV10-2	few	TRBJ2-1	TRBD2	CASRPNSLAGDQFF	TGCGCCAGCAGACCCAATTCCCTAGCGGGGGATCAGTTCTTC
TRBV10-3	NA	TRBJ2-7	TRBD1	CAIGTGGRQSYEQYF	TGTGCCATTGGGACAGGGGGCCGACAGTCCTACGAGCAGTACTTC
TRBV29-1	NA	TRBJ1-5	NA	CSVAQAGSNQPQHF	TGCAGCGTGGCTCAGGCAGGAAGCAATCAGCCCCAGCATTTT
TRBV12-3/TRBV12-4	few	TRBJ2-6	NA	CASFNGANVLTF	TGTGCCAGCTTTAATGGGGCCAACGTCCTGACTTTC